The 23 T cell receptor beta chains reported below all come from one sample, sequenced in a study of early stage breast cancer tumors. TCRdb's copy holds only in-frame clones and misses some; the assay was immunoSEQ multiplex PCR. The sample lists roughly 4,700 clones, 60% to 65% seen once, with under 30% in the top ten. The sample consisted of breast tumor tissue. The receptors stem from a person aged 45 to 59 with breast cancer.

The rearrangement joins TRBV28 to TRBJ1-4, with unresolved D. The germline V gene has CDR1 MDHEN and CDR2 SYDVKM. The CDR3 spans 15 residues. V was pared by 2 bases and J by 8 bases, with 15 bases between. CDR3: CASSLVFGVWEKLFF. The CDR3 DNA sequence: TGTGCCAGCAGTTTAGTTTTTGGAGTTTGGGAAAAACTGTTTTTT.

DNA for the CDR3: TGTGCCTGGCACCAAGTCGGGGAGCTGTTTTTT. Protein: CAWHQVGELFF. The chain employs TRBV30 and TRBJ2-2; D is unclear. V was trimmed by 5 bases and J by 7 bases, leaving 8 bases between them. Germline assignment: CDR1 GTSNPN and CDR2 SVGIG (reference sequence). The CDR3 extends over 11 amino acids.

This clone was counted a few times. The V and J genes are TRBV7-2 and TRBJ1-2; D might be TRBD1 (5 bases). V was clipped by 2 bases and J by 8 bases, with 12 bases between them. The CDR3 is 13 amino acids. Looked up from germline, CDR1 is SGHTA and CDR2 is FQGNSA. The CDR3 sequence is CASSLQGRRGYTF. The CDR3 coding sequence is TGTGCCAGCAGCTTACAGGGAAGAAGAGGCTACACCTTC.

The rearrangement links TRBV5-1 to TRBJ2-1; D is unresolved. Trimming left V 0 bases short and J 2 bases short, with 12 bases between. The CDR3 spans 16 residues. CDR1 SGHRS and CDR2 YFSETQ come from the germline V gene. In DNA, the CDR3 is TGCGCCAGCAGCTTGGCACAGTCTTTAGCCTACAATGAGCAGTTCTTC. This sequence encodes CASSLAQSLAYNEQFF. The entire variable domain, with the rest obtained from reference TRBV5-1 and TRBJ2-1, is as follows: KAGVTQTPRYLIKTRGQQVTLSCSPISGHRSVSWYQQTPGQGLQFLFEYFSETQRNKGNFPGRFSGRQFSNSRSEMNVSTLELGDSALYLCASSLAQSLAYNEQFFGPGTRLTVL.

This clone is deemed medium-sized. The rearrangement uses TRBV4-3 and TRBJ2-7; D may correspond to TRBD1 or TRBD2 (5 bases each). The germline V and J ends were trimmed by 4 bases and 4 bases, with 14 bases remaining between them. Germline-derived CDR1 and CDR2 are LGHNA and YSLEER. The CDR3 is 14 residues long. The CDR3 nucleotides are TGCGCCAGCAGCCCAGGGACCCATGGGTACGAGCAGTACTTC. Its protein product is CASSPGTHGYEQYF.

In DNA, the CDR3 is TGTGCCAGCAGCGTAGGGGGAGGAGCATCCGGGGAGCTGTTTTTT. It specifies CASSVGGGASGELFF. This sequence joins TRBV9 and TRBJ2-2; maybe TRBD2 (6 bases). Deletions cut 0 bases from V and 6 bases from J, with 12 bases between. The CDR3 extends over 15 amino acids. Looked up from germline, CDR1 is SGDLS and CDR2 is YYNGEE.

This clone is categorized as large (0.1 to 1%). V gene TRBV10-1 combines with J gene TRBJ1-6, with D unclear. The germline gives CDR1 WNHNN, CDR2 SYGVQD (reference sequence). Trimming pared 5 bases from V and 7 bases from J, leaving 9 bases between. The CDR3 totals 13 residues. The CDR3 DNA is TGCGCCAGCAGTATGACGGAGAATTCACCCCTCCACTTT. Its protein is CASSMTENSPLHF.

The gene calls are TRBV4-2 and TRBJ2-3; D may correspond to TRBD1 or TRBD2 (5 bases each). The CDR3 has 15 residues. The V gene lost 0 bases and the J gene lost 2 bases, with 9 bases spanning the gap. CDR1 and CDR2 from the germline V gene are LGHNA and YNFKEQ. CDR3 bases: TGTGCCAGCAGCCAAGAGGTGGGGGTCACAGATACGCAGTATTTT. Translation: CASSQEVGVTDTQYF.

The chain couples TRBV7-2 to TRBJ2-2; 7 bases are a match to TRBD1. The ends lost 5 bases at V and 4 bases at J; junction bases unmatched: 7. There are 15 residues in the CDR3. CDR1 is SGHTA, CDR2 FQGNSA, per germline. The CDR3 sequence: CASSPGGLSTGELFF. CDR3 DNA sequence: TGTGCCAGCAGCCCAGGGGGTTTGAGCACCGGGGAGCTGTTTTTT.

This clone was counted once. The V call is TRBV28, the J call TRBJ1-2, with a possible D match to TRBD1 (5 bases). V lost 3 bases and J 8 bases, leaving 19 bases between the germline ends. There are 15 residues in the CDR3. Germline-derived CDR1 and CDR2 are MDHEN and SYDVKM. The CDR3 loop is CASSLAGQWGDGYTF. CDR3 bases: TGTGCCAGCAGTTTGGCGGGCCAGTGGGGGGACGGCTACACCTTC.

The chain has TRBV18 and TRBJ1-2; the match to TRBD1 covers 8 bases. Germline lookup yields CDR1 KGHSH and CDR2 LQKENI. V trimming: 6 bases; J trimming: 5 bases; junction bases outside the gene matches: 5. The CDR3 extends over 13 amino acids. CDR3 protein: CASSPTGEYGYTF. For the CDR3, the DNA is TGTGCCAGCTCGCCGACAGGGGAGTATGGCTACACCTTC. The whole variable domain, remainder taken from reference TRBV18 and TRBJ1-2, is NAGVMQNPRHLVRRRGQEARLRCSPMKGHSHVYWYRQLPEEGLKFMVYLQKENIIDESGMPKERFSAEFPKEGPSILRIQQVVRGDSAAYFCASSPTGEYGYTFGSGTRLTVV.

This sequence joins TRBV28 and TRBJ1-6; maybe TRBD1 (5 bases). This CDR3 is 15 amino acids long. Germline CDR1 is MDHEN and CDR2 is SYDVKM. V lost 4 bases and J 7 bases, leaving 14 bases between the germline ends. The CDR3 here is CASSSGLRENSPLHF. For the CDR3, the DNA is TGTGCCAGCAGTTCCGGACTCAGGGAGAATTCACCCCTCCACTTT. Looking up the rest from reference TRBV28 and TRBJ1-6 gives the full variable domain: DVKVTQSSRYLVKRTGEKVFLECVQDMDHENMFWYRQDPGLGLRLIYFSYDVKMKEKGDIPEGYSVSREKKERFSLILESASTNQTSMYLCASSSGLRENSPLHFGNGTRLTVT.

The CDR3 region has the DNA TGTGCCAGCAGTCCACAGGGGAATCAGCCCCAGCATTTT. Encoded protein: CASSPQGNQPQHF. The chain links TRBV6-6 to TRBJ1-5, with 7 positions matching TRBD1. CDR1 and CDR2 from the germline V gene are MNHNY and SVGAGI (reference sequence). V dropped 5 bases and J dropped 4; count of bases not matched to a gene: 2. The CDR3 consists of 13 residues.

This clone has just one count. The chain uses TRBV5-8 and TRBJ1-2; 8 bases are a match to TRBD1. The CDR3 spans 15 residues. V shed 4 bases, J shed 2 bases, and the junction held 7 bases outside the gene matches. CDR1 and CDR2 from the germline V gene are SGHTS and YDEGEE. The chain's CDR3 is CASSLPGQENYGYTF. The CDR3 DNA reads TGTGCCAGCAGCCTCCCGGGACAGGAGAACTATGGCTACACCTTC.

The V and J genes are TRBV19 and TRBJ2-1; possible D gene TRBD1, 5 bases. V was shortened by 5 bases and J by 6 bases, with 14 bases between the two germline ends. CDR1 and CDR2 from the germline V gene are LNHDA and SQIVND (reference sequence). The CDR3 contains 14 residues. The CDR3 here is CASSPQPDSNEQFF. DNA of the CDR3: TGTGCCAGTAGTCCTCAACCTGACAGCAATGAGCAGTTCTTC.

The CDR3: CASSLVAGGMGYEQYF. The CDR3 region has the DNA TGTGCCAGCAGCCTGGTGGCAGGGGGCATGGGCTACGAGCAGTACTTC. The genes are TRBV5-6 and TRBJ2-7, with 8 bases that match TRBD1. Per germline, CDR1 SGHDT and CDR2 YYEEEE. The CDR3 runs 16 residues. Trimming took 4 bases from V and 3 from J; bases not matched to a gene: 12.

By share, this clone counts as medium-sized. The rearrangement joins TRBV6-1 to TRBJ2-2; no clear D. Looked up from germline, CDR1 is MNHNS and CDR2 is SASEGT. The CDR3 totals 15 residues. V was clipped by 0 bases and J by 2 bases, with 7 bases between them. In nucleotides, the CDR3 is TGTGCCAGCAGTGAAGCGTGGGTTAACACCGGGGAGCTGTTTTTT. Translation: CASSEAWVNTGELFF.

Note on this clone: Germline is not matched at one junction end, which may reflect a read error. The V and J genes are TRBV5-6 and TRBJ2-7; 9 nucleotides align to TRBD2. The germline V gene has CDR1 SGHDT and CDR2 YYEEEE. This CDR3 spans 16 amino acids. In DNA form, the CDR3 reads TGTGCCAGCAGTTTGGGGACTTCGGGGCTAGCGGGGAAACAGTACTTC. It translates to CASSLGTSGLAGKQYF.

The J gene is TRBJ2-3, the V gene TRBV6-1, with TRBD2 identical over 7 bases. V gave up 5 bases and J gave up 1 base; unmatched junction bases: 3. Germline V gene lookup returns CDR1 MNHNS and CDR2 SASEGT. The CDR3 consists of 14 residues. The CDR3 region has the DNA TGTGCCAGCAGTCTAGCGGTCGGCACAGATACGCAGTATTTT. Translation: CASSLAVGTDTQYF.

The chain carries TRBV7-2 and TRBJ2-1; D remains ambiguous. With 1 base removed from V and 11 bases from J, the gap between germline ends came to 12 bases. Germline V gives CDR1 SGHTA, CDR2 FQGNSA. The CDR3 length is 13 residues. CDR3 sequence: CASSLESRLQQFF. CDR3 nucleotides: TGTGCCAGCAGCTTAGAAAGTCGGCTGCAGCAGTTCTTC.

V usage is TRBV21-1 and J usage is TRBJ2-7; the listed D gene, TRBD1, was not tested against the DNA. TRBV21-1 represents a pseudogene. The CDR3 is 14 amino acids. Here the CDR3 reads CASSKQGQQDEQYF. In nucleotides, the CDR3 is TGTGCCAGCAGCAAACAAGGACAGCAAGACGAGCAGTACTTC.

The rearrangement joins TRBV2 to TRBJ2-3; the match to TRBD1 covers 7 bases. Per the germline V gene, CDR1 is SNHLY and CDR2 is FYNNEI. With 7 bases clipped from V and 2 bases from J, the junction kept 12 bases outside the gene matches. This CDR3 is 16 amino acids long. The CDR3: CASNPSTGLNTDTQYF. The CDR3 nucleotides are TGTGCCAGCAACCCTTCGACAGGGCTGAACACAGATACGCAGTATTTT.

This clone was observed a handful of times. The chain has TRBV6-1 and TRBJ2-2; no firm D call. V shed 5 bases and J shed 0 bases, with 7 bases lying between them. From germline, CDR1 is MNHNS and CDR2 SASEGT. The CDR3 consists of 14 residues. This CDR3 is CASSPNTNTGELFF. The CDR3 DNA is TGTGCCAGCAGTCCTAACACGAACACCGGGGAGCTGTTTTTT.